A single sample is the source of the 32 T cell receptor beta chains below, sequenced in a study of blood T cell repertoires in COVID-19. Data came from immunoSEQ multiplex PCR; TCRdb stores just in-frame clones and leaves some out. The sample consists of under 250,000 clones, 89% of them appearing once. Material: peripheral blood. The receptors originated from a man aged 55 to 70 who had recovered from COVID-19.

V gene TRBV29-1 combines with J gene TRBJ1-1, with TRBD1 as a possible D gene (6 bases). V was clipped by 7 bases and J by 9 bases, with 21 bases between them. The CDR3 is 13 amino acids. CDR1 SQVTM and CDR2 ANQGSEA come from the germline V gene. The DNA for the CDR3 is TGCAGCGCGGCAATGAGTGCCCAGGGGCAAGCTTTCTTT. Protein: CSAAMSAQGQAFF. The full variable domain, completed using reference TRBV29-1 and TRBJ1-1, is SAVISQKPSRDICQRGTSLTIQCQVDSQVTMMFWYRQQPGQSLTLIATANQGSEATYESGFVIDKFPISRPNLTFSTLTVSNMSPEDSSIYLCSAAMSAQGQAFFGQGTRLTVV.

V is TRBV5-6 and J is TRBJ2-1; TRBD1 matches 7 bases. V lost 4 bases, J lost 12 bases, and 10 bases stayed unmatched. The CDR3 is 13 amino acids. CDR1 and CDR2 (germline): SGHDT, YYEEEE. The CDR3 loop reads CASSQGTERLQFF. The CDR3, as DNA: TGTGCCAGCAGCCAGGGGACAGAACGTTTGCAGTTCTTC.

The CDR3 reads CASSLVAGSNEQFF. CDR3 DNA sequence: TGTGCCAGCAGCTTGGTCGCCGGGTCCAATGAGCAGTTCTTC. The chain has TRBV5-6 and TRBJ2-1; D unclear. From germline, CDR1 is SGHDT and CDR2 YYEEEE. This CDR3 contains 14 residues. V was trimmed by 0 bases and J by 6 bases, leaving 10 bases between them.

V gene TRBV9 combines with J gene TRBJ1-6; 8 bases match TRBD1. This CDR3 has 15 residues. CDR1 and CDR2 from the germline V gene are SGDLS and YYNGEE. V gave up 0 bases and J gave up 10 bases; unmatched junction bases: 6. CDR3: CASSVGQGNRSPLHF. DNA of the CDR3: TGTGCCAGCAGCGTAGGACAGGGGAATAGATCACCCCTCCACTTT.

The chain links TRBV7-9 to TRBJ2-2; the D gene is possibly TRBD2 (5 bases). V was cut by 0 bases and J by 3 bases, with 11 bases left in between. Germline CDR1 and CDR2: SEHNR and FQNEAQ (reference sequence). This CDR3 is built from 16 residues. The CDR3 loop reads CASSLARATDTGELFF. The CDR3, as DNA: TGTGCCAGCAGCTTAGCGCGGGCGACGGACACCGGGGAGCTGTTTTTT.

This sequence joins TRBV6-5 and TRBJ2-2; D is uncertain. CDR3 length: 13 residues. Germline V lookup: CDR1 MNHEY, CDR2 SVGAGI. V lost 5 bases, J lost 8 bases, and 12 bases lay in between. The CDR3 DNA follows: TGTGCCAGCAGTCGACTGAGTATAGGGGAGCTGTTTTTT. Translation gives CASSRLSIGELFF.

The V call is TRBV2, the J call TRBJ2-7; TRBD1 agrees at 12 bases. V shed 6 bases, J shed 9 bases, and the junction held 6 bases outside the gene matches. Germline V lookup: CDR1 SNHLY, CDR2 FYNNEI. This CDR3 region has 13 residues. CDR3 region: CASRGQGATVQYF. In DNA, the CDR3 is TGTGCCAGCAGGGGACAGGGGGCGACGGTGCAGTACTTC.

V and J are TRBV21-1 and TRBJ2-7; whether TRBD2, the table's D call, matches the DNA was not checked. TRBV21-1 is a documented pseudogene. The CDR3 contains 12 residues. The CDR3 DNA sequence: TGTGCCAGCAGCTGGGGAGCCTACGAGCAGTACTTC. It yields the protein CASSWGAYEQYF.

The chain couples TRBV4-2 to TRBJ2-7, with TRBD1 identical over 11 bases. Unmatched junction bases numbered 12, after V lost 6 bases and J lost 8 bases. In germline, CDR1 is LGHNA, CDR2 YNFKEQ. This CDR3 is built from 15 residues. DNA for the CDR3: TGTGCCAGCAGTGGGGAAGGACAGGGGGCGCGAAAGCAGTACTTC. Its protein product is CASSGEGQGARKQYF.

The chain uses TRBV9 and TRBJ2-1, with a weak D call TRBD2 (5 bases). V lost 2 bases, J lost 8 bases, and 5 bases lay in between. The V gene's germline CDR1 is SGDLS and CDR2 YYNGEE. The CDR3 loop spans 11 amino acids. CDR3 in amino acids: CASSVRDEQFF. CDR3 nucleotide sequence: TGTGCCAGCAGCGTGAGGGATGAGCAGTTCTTC.

The V call is TRBV5-4, the J call TRBJ2-7; 8 bases match TRBD1. Trimming cost V 6 bases and J 5 bases; bases outside gene matches: 7. The CDR3 runs 13 residues. Per the germline V gene, CDR1 is SGHNT and CDR2 is YYREEE (reference sequence). CDR3 nucleotides: TGTGCCAGCACCCGGACAGGGAATAACGAGCAGTACTTC. It specifies CASTRTGNNEQYF.

V and J are TRBV6-1 and TRBJ2-5, with 9 bases lining up with TRBD1. The CDR3 has 17 amino acids. Germline V CDR1 and CDR2: MNHNS, SASEGT. V was clipped by 2 bases and J by 4 bases; unmatched bases: 11. CDR3 region: CASSELSGTGSTETQYF. DNA for the CDR3: TGTGCCAGCAGTGAACTCTCCGGGACAGGGAGCACAGAGACCCAGTACTTC.

The chain has TRBV19 and TRBJ1-6; no reliable D call. V shed 8 bases and J shed 10 bases, with 21 bases lying between them. The CDR3 covers 15 residues. CDR1 is LNHDA, CDR2 SQIVND, per germline (reference sequence). The CDR3 nucleotides are TGTGCCAGTCGCCCTCTCAGTGGGGAGGTCTCACCCCTCCACTTT. As protein: CASRPLSGEVSPLHF.

As DNA, the CDR3 is TGCGCCAGCAGCTTGCGGGGAGCGGCAACTAATGAAAAACTGTTTTTT. It encodes CASSLRGAATNEKLFF. This chain uses TRBV5-1 with TRBJ1-4; no reliable D call. Germline V gene data show CDR1 as SGHRS and CDR2 as YFSETQ. This CDR3 spans 16 amino acids. The V end was cut by 1 base, the J end by 0 bases, with 10 bases between.

The chain carries TRBV11-2 and TRBJ2-5; 10 bases map to TRBD2. J was trimmed by 6 bases and V by 5 bases; bases with no gene match: 9. CDR3 size: 15 residues. Germline CDR1 reads SGHAT; CDR2 reads FQNNGV. The CDR3 protein is CASSPLAGALQTQYF. The CDR3 DNA reads TGTGCCAGCAGCCCCCTAGCGGGAGCTTTGCAGACCCAGTACTTC.

J is TRBJ2-3 and V is TRBV3-1 (or the pseudogene TRBV3-2), with 7 bases that match TRBD2. V lost 4 bases and J lost 4; bases outside the gene matches: 8. There are 15 residues in the CDR3. CDR1 is LGHDT, CDR2 YNNKEL, per germline (reference sequence). The CDR3 loop is CASSLPAAGADTQYF. DNA of the CDR3: TGTGCCAGCAGCCTTCCGGCGGCGGGGGCAGATACGCAGTATTTT.

The chain has TRBV7-8 and TRBJ1-6, with D perhaps TRBD1 (5 bases). This CDR3 has 16 residues. Trimming took 2 bases from V and 0 from J, leaving 8 bases between them. Germline loops: CDR1 SGHVS, CDR2 FQNEAQ. The CDR3 spells CASSLSGGSYNSPLHF. In nucleotides, the CDR3 is TGTGCCAGCAGCTTATCGGGGGGCTCCTATAATTCACCCCTCCACTTT. Variable domain in full (rest from reference TRBV7-8 and TRBJ1-6): GAGVSQSPRYKVAKRGQDVALRCDPISGHVSLFWYQQALGQGPEFLTYFQNEAQLDKSGLPSDRFFAERPEGSVSTLKIQRTQQEDSAVYLCASSLSGGSYNSPLHFGNGTRLTVT.

The rearrangement joins TRBV7-2 to TRBJ2-1; D ambiguous. This CDR3 has 14 residues. Trimming removed 5 bases at V and 4 bases at J, with 12 bases between. Germline values: CDR1 SGHTA, CDR2 FQGNSA. Here the CDR3 DNA reads TGTGCCAGCAGCCGGTATGGTGCGTACAATGAGCAGTTCTTC. Translating gives CASSRYGAYNEQFF. The full variable domain, its missing parts supplied by reference TRBV7-2 and TRBJ2-1, is GAGVSQSPSNKVTEKGKDVELRCDPISGHTALYWYRQSLGQGLEFLIYFQGNSAPDKSGLPSDRFSAERTGGSVSTLTIQRTQQEDSAVYLCASSRYGAYNEQFFGPGTRLTVL.

CDR3 DNA sequence: TGTGCCAGCATAAGGACAGCCAGCTACAATGAGCAGTTCTTC. This encodes CASIRTASYNEQFF. The chain has TRBV2 and TRBJ2-1, with a possible D match to TRBD1 (6 bases). Germline CDR1 and CDR2: SNHLY and FYNNEI. The V and J ends lost 7 bases and 3 bases respectively, with 13 bases between them. CDR3 length: 14 amino acids.

This clone was observed once. CDR3 coding DNA: TGCGCCAGCAGCTTGGGTAACTCCTACAATGAGCAGTTCTTC. This codes for CASSLGNSYNEQFF. V is TRBV5-1 and J is TRBJ2-1; no clear D gene. Looked up from germline, CDR1 is SGHRS and CDR2 is YFSETQ. The V and J ends lost 0 bases and 0 bases respectively, with 4 bases between them. This CDR3 contains 14 residues.

The chain carries TRBV28 and TRBJ2-7, with D uncertain. This CDR3 spans 11 amino acids. Germline CDR1 and CDR2: MDHEN and SYDVKM. Trimming stripped 4 bases from V and 7 bases from J, with 8 bases between. CDR3 DNA: TGTGCCAGCAGTTCCGAAGCGGAGCAGTACTTC. This codes for CASSSEAEQYF.

The chain has TRBV4-1 and TRBJ2-6; D may be TRBD1 (5 bases). The CDR3 sequence is 17 residues long. Germline V gene data show CDR1 as MGHRA and CDR2 as YSYEKL. Trimming cost V 1 base and J 2 bases, with 12 bases left between them. CDR3 DNA: TGCGCCAGCAGCCAAGTTCGTACAGGACCTGGGGCCAACGTCCTGACTTTC. Translating it yields CASSQVRTGPGANVLTF.

The chain carries TRBV27 and TRBJ1-2; D gene ambiguous. The CDR3 contains 13 residues. V dropped 3 bases and J dropped 2 bases, with 7 bases sitting between them. CDR1 and CDR2 from the germline V gene are MNHEY and SMNVEV (reference sequence). CDR3 region: CASSFHKNYGYTF. The CDR3 DNA sequence: TGTGCCAGCAGTTTTCACAAGAACTATGGCTACACCTTC.

The V and J genes are TRBV19 and TRBJ1-5; D not certain. Germline CDR1 LNHDA, CDR2 SQIVND (reference sequence). The V end lost 3 bases, the J end lost 2 bases, and 8 bases lay between the germline ends. The length of the CDR3 is 14 residues. The CDR3 nucleotides are TGTGCCAGTAGTATTAACAGAGGCAATCAGCCCCAGCATTTT. Protein sequence: CASSINRGNQPQHF.

CDR3 bases: TGTGCCATCAGGAGCGGGGGGCCGAGCACAGATACGCAGTATTTT. As protein: CAIRSGGPSTDTQYF. The chain links TRBV10-3 to TRBJ2-3; 9 nucleotides align to TRBD2. Trimming cost V 6 bases and J 0 bases; bases outside gene matches: 4. Looked up from germline, CDR1 is ENHRY and CDR2 is SYGVKD. The CDR3 totals 15 residues.

The rearrangement uses TRBV27 and TRBJ1-3, with a possible D match to TRBD1 (5 bases). Germline V lookup: CDR1 MNHEY, CDR2 SMNVEV (reference sequence). The CDR3 totals 14 residues. V was trimmed by 3 bases and J by 4 bases, leaving 10 bases between them. CDR3 residues: CASSFAGPGNTIYF. The CDR3 coding sequence is TGTGCCAGCAGTTTTGCGGGGCCGGGAAACACCATATATTTT.

The rearrangement links TRBV5-6 to TRBJ1-2; 8 nucleotides match TRBD1. This CDR3 contains 15 residues. The V segment lost 4 bases and the J segment 0 bases; nucleotides outside the gene matches: 5. CDR1 is SGHDT and CDR2 is YYEEEE in the germline V gene. The CDR3 spells CASSRLQGANYGYTF. The CDR3 region has the DNA TGTGCCAGCAGCCGCTTACAGGGGGCTAACTATGGCTACACCTTC.

The J gene is TRBJ2-7, the V gene TRBV5-1; 8 nucleotides agree with TRBD1. The germline gives CDR1 SGHRS, CDR2 YFSETQ. This CDR3 comprises 14 residues. V gave up 6 bases and J gave up 5 bases; unmatched junction bases: 10. CDR3 amino acids: CASNADRVTDEQYF. The CDR3 nucleotides are TGCGCCAGCAACGCGGACAGGGTGACGGACGAGCAGTACTTC.

The chain employs TRBV30 and TRBJ1-1; the match to TRBD1 covers 7 bases. The CDR3 contains 13 residues. Germline CDR1 GTSNPN, CDR2 SVGIG (reference sequence). Trimming cost V 2 bases and J 11 bases; bases outside gene matches: 11. CDR3 sequence: CAWSLHTGTAAFF. Here the CDR3 DNA reads TGTGCCTGGAGTCTACACACCGGGACAGCGGCTTTCTTT.

The chain joins TRBV6-5 to TRBJ2-5, with TRBD1 matching over 9 bases. CDR1 is MNHEY, CDR2 SVGAGI, per germline. The trim removed 6 bases at V and 5 bases at J, leaving 7 bases unmatched. The CDR3 totals 14 residues. In DNA form, the CDR3 reads TGTGCCAGCAGCCCGGGACAGGGCATGGAGACCCAGTACTTC. This codes for CASSPGQGMETQYF.

The V and J genes are TRBV6-2 or TRBV6-3 and TRBJ2-7, with 7 bases lining up with TRBD1. V was pared by 6 bases and J by 1 base, with 9 bases of the junction left unmatched. The germline V gene encodes CDR1 MNHEY and CDR2 SVGEGT. The CDR3 consists of 15 residues. In nucleotides, the CDR3 is TGTGCCAGCAGCCGACAGGGTACAGGGTCCTACGAGCAGTACTTC. Protein sequence: CASSRQGTGSYEQYF.

The V gene is TRBV19, the J gene TRBJ2-3; TRBD1 matches 7 bases. The V gene's germline CDR1 is LNHDA and CDR2 SQIVND (reference sequence). The CDR3 runs 14 residues. V lost 10 bases, J lost 2 bases, and 9 bases stayed unmatched. CDR3 nucleotide sequence: TGTGCCACCGGCTTGGGACAGACCACAGATACGCAGTATTTT. Translated: CATGLGQTTDTQYF.